One sample yielded the 26 T cell receptor beta chains listed below, sequenced in a study of T cell repertoires in cytomegalovirus infection. These receptors are not linked to any known antigen. TCRdb fed the reads into MiXCR, producing one record per CDR3 protein. Of about 890,000 distinct CDR3 sequences in the sample, approximately 33% were seen once. Here the sequenced sample was cultured CD8+ T cells from PBMCs, taken from culture after CMV antigen stimulation. These TCRs come from a human donor in good health (CMV status not recorded). Some clones in this sample may be carry-over from other donors' samples.

The J gene is TRBJ2-1, the V gene TRBV4-2, with unresolved D. Germline CDR1 is LGHNA and CDR2 is YNFKEQ. V was cut by 0 bases and J by 0 bases, with 6 bases left in between. The CDR3 spans 15 residues. CDR3 loop: CASSQDHSSYNEQFF. DNA of the CDR3: TGTGCCAGCAGCCAAGATCACAGCTCCTACAATGAGCAGTTCTTC.

The rearrangement joins TRBV27 to TRBJ1-2; D call uncertain. CDR3 size: 12 residues. V was cut by 7 bases and J by 4 bases, with 10 bases left in between. Germline CDR1 MNHEY, CDR2 SMNVEV (reference sequence). The CDR3 DNA is TGTGCCAGCAAGGGAGGCAGCTATGGCTACACCTTC. The encoded protein is CASKGGSYGYTF.

The chain employs TRBV27 and TRBJ2-2; 7 bases align to TRBD1. The J segment lost 6 bases and the V segment lost 4 bases, leaving 8 bases of the junction unmatched. Germline V lookup: CDR1 MNHEY, CDR2 SMNVEV (reference sequence). CDR3 size: 15 residues. The CDR3 sequence: CASSWDSGRPGELFF. CDR3 bases: TGTGCCAGCAGTTGGGACAGTGGTAGACCCGGGGAGCTGTTTTTT.

The V gene is TRBV5-4, the J gene TRBJ1-2; D unclear. Trimming took 7 bases from V and 7 from J, leaving 17 bases between them. Germline V gene sequence: CDR1 SGHNT, CDR2 YYREEE (reference sequence). The CDR3 is 13 residues long. CDR3 residues: CASLQEGSFGYTF. Here the CDR3 DNA reads TGTGCCAGCCTCCAGGAGGGTTCTTTTGGCTACACCTTC.

This clonotype occurred a few times. The chain couples TRBV3-1 to TRBJ2-7; D uncertain. CDR3 length: 13 amino acids. Germline values: CDR1 LGHDT, CDR2 YNNKEL (reference sequence). V was trimmed by 0 bases and J by 5 bases, leaving 8 bases between them. The CDR3 loop reads CASSQDPADEQYF. The CDR3 DNA is TGTGCCAGCAGCCAAGATCCGGCAGACGAGCAGTACTTC.

This clonotype has more than one count but fewer than ten. The J gene is TRBJ2-5, the V gene TRBV27; no clear D. Trimming stripped 5 bases from V and 0 bases from J, with 13 bases between. The V gene's germline CDR1 is MNHEY and CDR2 SMNVEV (reference sequence). CDR3 length: 15 amino acids. This CDR3 reads CASSTRRTNQETQYF. For the CDR3, the DNA is TGTGCCAGCAGTACCCGACGGACCAACCAAGAGACCCAGTACTTC.

The chain uses TRBV4-1 and TRBJ2-2; D is unclear. CDR1 is MGHRA and CDR2 is YSYEKL in the germline V gene. The length of the CDR3 is 16 residues. The V gene lost 2 bases and the J gene lost 0 bases, with 10 bases spanning the gap. For the CDR3, the DNA is TGCGCCAGCAGCCAACGACCGACTTCGAACACCGGGGAGCTGTTTTTT. This encodes CASSQRPTSNTGELFF.

This clonotype turned up a few times. One end of the junction varies from germline; a read error may be responsible. The chain employs TRBV7-2 and TRBJ2-5, with 7 bases lining up with TRBD1. The CDR3 sequence is 12 residues long. CDR1 is SGHTA and CDR2 is FQGNSA in the germline V gene. This chain's CDR3 is CASSYTGTVNHF. The CDR3 DNA follows: TGTGCCAGCAGCTATACCGGGACAGTAAATCACTTC.

The chain joins TRBV5-6 to TRBJ1-2; D is perhaps TRBD1 (6 bases). The CDR3 is 13 residues long. CDR1 and CDR2 from the germline V gene are SGHDT and YYEEEE. V lost 5 bases, J lost 4 bases, and 12 bases lay in between. The CDR3 nucleotides are TGTGCCAGCAGTCGGGGGCACGGCTATGGCTACACCTTC. The encoded protein is CASSRGHGYGYTF. Looking up the rest from reference TRBV5-6 and TRBJ1-2 gives the full variable domain: DAGVTQSPTHLIKTRGQQVTLRCSPKSGHDTVSWYQQALGQGPQFIFQYYEEEERQRGNFPDRFSGHQFPNYSSELNVNALLLGDSALYLCASSRGHGYGYTFGSGTRLTVV.

A word on this clonotype: A read error may explain this, as a much larger clone is one base away. The chain recombines TRBV7-8 with TRBJ2-7; D perhaps matches TRBD1 (5 bases). Germline CDR1 is SGHVS and CDR2 is FQNEAQ. This CDR3 spans 15 amino acids. CDR3 loop: CVSSLVDSRYYEQYV. In DNA, the CDR3 is TGTGTCAGCAGCTTAGTAGACAGTAGATACTACGAGCAGTACGTC.

The rearrangement uses TRBV9 and TRBJ2-3; TRBD2 matches at 8 bases. CDR1 is SGDLS, CDR2 YYNGEE, per germline. The CDR3 runs 16 residues. V trimming: 4 bases; J trimming: 2 bases; junction bases outside the gene matches: 9. CDR3 sequence (DNA): TGTGCCAGCAGCCTCCTTTCGGGGGGGGCCACAGATACGCAGTATTTT. Its protein product is CASSLLSGGATDTQYF.

This chain joins TRBV27 and TRBJ1-2; unclear D gene. Trimming cost V 0 bases and J 8 bases, with 16 bases left between them. The CDR3 runs 15 residues. The germline gives CDR1 MNHEY, CDR2 SMNVEV (reference sequence). The CDR3: CASSLSRRTPGGYTF. The CDR3, as DNA: TGTGCCAGCAGTTTATCGAGGCGGACCCCGGGGGGCTACACCTTC.

The V gene is TRBV2, the J gene TRBJ2-5; 8 bases fit TRBD2. The CDR3 length is 15 residues. V lost 3 bases, J lost 6 bases, and 9 bases stayed unmatched. From germline, CDR1 is SNHLY and CDR2 FYNNEI. In DNA form, the CDR3 reads TGTGCCAGCAGTGAGGATAGCGGGGTTAAAAAGACCCAGTACTTC. Translation: CASSEDSGVKKTQYF.

This clonotype was found a few times. The rearrangement joins TRBV5-5 to TRBJ2-1; 8 nucleotides align to TRBD1. The CDR3 is made up of 15 amino acids. The germline V gene has CDR1 SGHKS and CDR2 YYEKEE (reference sequence). With V trimmed by 0 bases and J by 6 bases, 5 bases remained unmatched. The CDR3 reads CASSLVTGVPNEQFF. The CDR3, as DNA: TGTGCCAGCAGCTTGGTGACAGGGGTCCCCAATGAGCAGTTCTTC.

This clonotype occurred a few times. This chain links TRBV6-5 with TRBJ1-1, with D unclear. This CDR3 comprises 14 residues. The germline V and J ends were trimmed by 6 bases and 3 bases, with 14 bases remaining between them. CDR1 is MNHEY, CDR2 SVGAGI, per germline. The CDR3 reads CASSPSGGYTEAFF. The CDR3, as DNA: TGTGCCAGCAGCCCCTCGGGAGGATACACTGAAGCTTTCTTT.

This rearrangement joins TRBV7-4 to TRBJ2-4; 7 bases map to TRBD1. Germline CDR1 SGHVT, CDR2 SQSDAQ. The CDR3 covers 18 residues. The trim removed 3 bases at V and 2 bases at J, leaving 13 bases unmatched. The CDR3 nucleotides are TGTGCCAGCAGCTTGGTGGGTTCGGCAGGGGGATCCAAAAACATTCAGTACTTC. Amino acids: CASSLVGSAGGSKNIQYF.

The chain has TRBV6-2 or TRBV6-3 and TRBJ2-5; D is perhaps TRBD2 (5 bases). CDR3 length: 14 residues. Germline assignment: CDR1 MNHEY and CDR2 SVGEGT. V shed 7 bases and J shed 7 bases, with 19 bases lying between them. CDR3 sequence: CASTAGVSAATQYF. CDR3 DNA: TGTGCCAGCACGGCTGGAGTTAGCGCCGCGACCCAGTACTTC.

This clonotype was seen only a few times. The CDR3 nucleotides read TGTGCCAGCAGTTTGCAGGATGAAAAACTGTTTTTT. This translates into CASSLQDEKLFF. The chain carries TRBV12-3 or TRBV12-4 and TRBJ1-4; D not certain. Trimming stripped 3 bases from V and 6 bases from J, with 5 bases between. The CDR3 sequence is 12 residues long.

The chain uses TRBV7-8 and TRBJ2-1; tentative D call: TRBD2 (6 bases). Germline CDR1 is SGHVS and CDR2 is FQNEAQ. This CDR3 contains 14 residues. The ends were cut back, 4 bases at V and 4 bases at J, with 11 bases in the middle. The chain's CDR3 is CASSWGGEYNEQFF. The CDR3 region has the DNA TGTGCCAGCAGCTGGGGCGGGGAATACAATGAGCAGTTCTTC.

The V and J genes are TRBV6-2 or TRBV6-3 and TRBJ1-6; D is uncertain. From germline, CDR1 is MNHEY and CDR2 SVGEGT. The V end lost 5 bases, the J end lost 0 bases, and 14 bases lay between the germline ends. This CDR3 region has 17 residues. The CDR3 DNA is TGTGCCAGCAGTCCCGACACGGGGAGCTCCTATAATTCACCCCTCCACTTT. This encodes CASSPDTGSSYNSPLHF.

This clonotype showed up many times. The rearrangement uses TRBV7-8 and TRBJ2-5; D is uncertain. CDR1 is SGHVS, CDR2 FQNEAQ, per germline. The CDR3 covers 16 residues. Deletions cut 0 bases from V and 5 bases from J, with 16 bases between. DNA for the CDR3: TGTGCCAGCAGCTTAGCGGCCAGCCTCCCAAGGGAGACCCAGTACTTC. Protein: CASSLAASLPRETQYF.

This clonotype showed up just a few times. The rearrangement links TRBV19 to TRBJ2-3; D gene ambiguous. Germline CDR1 is LNHDA and CDR2 is SQIVND (reference sequence). V was clipped by 4 bases and J by 1 base, with 6 bases between them. The CDR3 totals 13 residues. The CDR3 coding sequence is TGTGCCAGTAGTACACAACGCACAGATACGCAGTATTTT. It translates to CASSTQRTDTQYF.

This clonotype was detected a few times. This sequence joins TRBV5-6 and TRBJ2-2; D tentatively fits TRBD1 or TRBD2 (5 bases each). V was pared by 4 bases and J by 0 bases, with 13 bases between. Germline V gene lookup returns CDR1 SGHDT and CDR2 YYEEEE. The CDR3 runs 16 residues. CDR3 amino acids: CASSDGTGPNTGELFF. The CDR3 region has the DNA TGTGCCAGCAGCGACGGGACCGGGCCGAACACCGGGGAGCTGTTTTTT.

V and J are TRBV5-6 and TRBJ2-7; 9 bases are shared with TRBD1. J was trimmed by 6 bases and V by 1 base; bases with no gene match: 11. CDR3 size: 16 residues. Germline assignment: CDR1 SGHDT and CDR2 YYEEEE. The CDR3 here is CASSLLWDREIGEQYV. The CDR3 DNA sequence: TGTGCCAGCAGCTTGTTATGGGACAGGGAGATCGGCGAGCAGTACGTC.

CDR3 bases: TGCAGTGCTAGAGATCTGGAGGGGACAGGGATGACCCAGTACTTC. This sequence encodes CSARDLEGTGMTQYF. The rearrangement uses TRBV20-1 and TRBJ2-5, with 9 bases that match TRBD1. The length of the CDR3 is 15 residues. The V segment lost 0 bases and the J segment 7 bases; nucleotides outside the gene matches: 9. Germline V CDR1 and CDR2: DFQATT, SNEGSKA (reference sequence).

This clonotype was counted only a few times. The chain carries TRBV27 and TRBJ1-1, with a possible D match to TRBD1 (6 bases). The CDR3 consists of 14 residues. Looked up from germline, CDR1 is MNHEY and CDR2 is SMNVEV (reference sequence). Trimming left V 4 bases short and J 6 bases short, with 15 bases between. The CDR3 DNA follows: TGTGCCAGCAGTTCGCCGACAGGAGGGGCTGAAGCTTTCTTT. The encoded protein is CASSSPTGGAEAFF.